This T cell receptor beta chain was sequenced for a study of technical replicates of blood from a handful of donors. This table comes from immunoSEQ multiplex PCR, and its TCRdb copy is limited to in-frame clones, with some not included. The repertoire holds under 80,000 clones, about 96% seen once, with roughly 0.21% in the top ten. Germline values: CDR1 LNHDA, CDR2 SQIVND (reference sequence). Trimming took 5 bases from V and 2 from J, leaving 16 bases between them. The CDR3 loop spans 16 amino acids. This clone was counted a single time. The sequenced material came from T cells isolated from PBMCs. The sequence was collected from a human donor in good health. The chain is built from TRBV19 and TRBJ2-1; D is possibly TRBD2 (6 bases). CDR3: CASSFGAGRTYNEQFF. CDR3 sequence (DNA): TGTGCCAGTAGTTTTGGGGCGGGACGAACCTACAATGAGCAGTTCTTC.